The source of this TCR beta chain is a study of blood T cells in healthy people across ages. PCR was performed a second time for roughly 6 to 12 cycles using a sample-barcoded 5' primer and a J-beta primer mix. TCRdb redid the calling of the 5' RACE reads with MiXCR, one entry per CDR3 protein. The repertoire holds approximately 880,000 distinct CDR3 sequences, with about 48% as singletons. To note about this clonotype: Germline and junction disagree at one end, which may indicate a read error.

CDR1 and CDR2 from the germline V gene are SGHDN and FVKESK. There are 14 residues in the CDR3. Sequencing input: blood. This sequence was found in a man aged 25 to 40 in good health. The V gene is TRBV14, the J gene TRBJ1-6; a weak D match, TRBD1 (5 bases). The CDR3 region is CASSLGALNSPLHF. The CDR3 nucleotides are TGTGCCAGTAGCCTAGGGGCTTTGAATTCACCCCTCCACTTT.